Each of the 2 T cell receptor beta chains below was sequenced from the same sample in a study of vaccination effects on CD4 cells after COVID-19. Sequenced by immunoSEQ multiplex PCR; TCRdb stores in-frame clones only, minus some. The sample contains 50,000 to 65,000 clones, 60% to 75% of which appear only once. Their antigen targets remain unknown. With the ViraFEST assay, the study expanded antigen-specific CD4+ T cells using viral peptide pools, then sequenced them. A 10-day culture period preceded the isolation of CD4+ T cells. All participants had two doses of either the BNT162b2 or mRNA-1273 vaccine. The source was CD4+ T cells from PBMCs cultured with HCoV-229E spike peptides, collected after COVID-19 vaccination. These receptors all come from a human donor who received a COVID-19 vaccine.

In this sample, this clone turned up a few times. The chain joins TRBV2 to TRBJ1-6, with 8 bases aligning to TRBD1. Looked up from germline, CDR1 is SNHLY and CDR2 is FYNNEI. This CDR3 has 15 amino acids. V lost 2 bases and J lost 8; bases outside the gene matches: 5. CDR3 region: CASSELGRGHSPLHF. CDR3 bases: TGTGCCAGCAGTGAACTGGGCAGGGGGCATTCACCCCTCCACTTT.

CDR3 sequence (DNA): TGTGCCAGTAGTAGAGGGGACGGAAACACCATATATTTT. Protein product: CASSRGDGNTIYF. J is TRBJ1-3 and V is TRBV19; a possible D gene is TRBD1 (5 bases). Germline assignment: CDR1 LNHDA and CDR2 SQIVND (reference sequence). The V end was cut by 4 bases, the J end by 4 bases, with 8 bases between. The CDR3 loop spans 13 amino acids.